These 3 T cell receptor delta chains share one sample of origin, sequenced in a study of γδ T cells in repeated Plasmodium falciparum infection. Vgamma9/Vdelta2+ and Vdelta2-negative gammadelta T cells were flow-sorted from PBMC for bulk sequencing. TCRdb called clones from the multiplex PCR reads again using CATT. The sample contains around 82,000 delta-chain clones, 1.4% of which appear only once. Sequenced input: gamma-delta T cells from blood. These receptors originate from a pool of human donors (malaria-infected and uninfected, not separated).

This clone showed up just a few times. The chain uses TRDV1 and TRDJ1; 9 positions match TRDD3. The J gene, not given by TCRdb, was assigned here from a germline match of the nucleotide sequence. Per germline, CDR1 TSWWSYY and CDR2 QGS. The CDR3 runs to 16 residues. V lost 2 bases and J lost 1; bases outside the gene matches: 5. The CDR3 loop reads CALGEVTGGRTDKLIF. CDR3 nucleotide sequence: TGTGCTCTTGGGGAAGTAACTGGGGGACGCACCGATAAACTCATCTTT.

Of note for this clone: The protein TCRdb lists belongs to a much larger clone and differs from this DNA's translation at residue 5, which points to a read error; the protein shown is made from the DNA. The rearrangement uses TRDV1 and TRDJ1; 8 bases are shared with TRDD3. No J gene is reported in TCRdb; it was inferred here by comparing the DNA with germline. This CDR3 has 16 amino acids. Germline V gives CDR1 TSWWSYY, CDR2 QGS. CDR3 region: CALDNYWGSYTDKLIF. In DNA, the CDR3 is TGTGCCCTGGACAATTACTGGGGGTCCTACACCGATAAACTCATCTTT.

In its sample, this clone was seen a few times. The protein given by TCRdb reflects a much larger clone and differs at residue 10 from this DNA's translation, likely from a read error; the protein shown is the DNA's translation. This chain connects TRDV1 to TRDJ1; 7 bases fit TRDD2. As TCRdb names no J gene, one was assigned here on the basis of a DNA match to germline. Germline CDR1 is TSWWSYY and CDR2 is QGS. The V and J ends lost 0 bases and 1 base, in that order; junction bases with no gene match: 14. This CDR3 region has 19 residues. The CDR3 sequence: CALGELHLPMKGSTDKLIF. CDR3 in DNA: TGTGCTCTTGGGGAACTTCATCTTCCTATGAAGGGTTCCACCGATAAACTCATCTTT.